This is a list of T cell receptor beta chains from one sample in a study of human thymus T cells. Sequenced by immunoSEQ multiplex PCR; TCRdb stores in-frame clones only, minus some. The repertoire holds about 78,000 clones, with 96% as singletons. The source material was thymus tissue. These receptors all come from a boy under two years old with a congenital heart defect but otherwise immunologically healthy. Each CDR3 is given with its conserved first and last residue. D genes are given only for firm matches. Clone size is shown for a subset of rows, as once, few, many or a class of expanded clone.

abundance	len	j_gene	v_gene	d_gene	CDR3nt	CDR3aa
-	17	TRBJ2-7	TRBV7-9	TRBD2	TGTGCCAGCAGCCCAAGTCGGTGGCTAGCGGGAGTAGGAGAGCAGTACTTC	CASSPSRWLAGVGEQYF
-	12	TRBJ2-2	TRBV28	-	TGTGCCAGCAGTTTAGCCGCCGGGGAGCTGTTTTTT	CASSLAAGELFF
-	14	TRBJ1-3	TRBV19	-	TGTGCCAGTAGTATAGTAGCAGGAGGAAACACCATATATTTT	CASSIVAGGNTIYF
-	16	TRBJ2-2	TRBV18	TRBD1	TGTGCCAGCTCACCCAACGGGACAGGGGACACCGGGGAGCTGTTTTTT	CASSPNGTGDTGELFF
-	18	TRBJ2-3	TRBV12-5	TRBD2	TGTGCTAGTGGTTCCACCTGGACTAGCGGGGGATTCACAGATACGCAGTATTTT	CASGSTWTSGGFTDTQYF
-	12	TRBJ1-2	TRBV10-3	-	TGTGCCATCAATTCGGAGGTCTATGGCTACACCTTC	CAINSEVYGYTF
-	15	TRBJ2-1	TRBV7-2	TRBD2	TGTGCCAGCAGCTGTGGACTAGTTCCAAGCAATGAGCAGTTCTTC	CASSCGLVPSNEQFF
once	17	TRBJ2-1	TRBV10-3	TRBD2	TGTGCCATCAGTGAACACAAGGGACTAGTGGGGGGCGGGCATATGGTCTTC	CAISEHKGLVGGGHMVF
-	11	TRBJ2-5	TRBV19	-	TGTGCCAGTAGTCAGCAAGAGACCCAGTACTTC	CASSQQETQYF
once	18	TRBJ2-1	TRBV7-9	-	TGTGCCAGCAGCTTAAAAGGCGCTCCCGCGCAGTCCTACAATGAGCAGTTCTTC	CASSLKGAPAQSYNEQFF
-	16	TRBJ2-1	TRBV11-2	TRBD2	TGTGCCAGCAGCCCCGCAGCGGGAGAAGTCTACAATGAGCAGTTCTTC	CASSPAAGEVYNEQFF
-	16	TRBJ2-3	TRBV18	TRBD2	TGTGCCAGCTCAAACCAGCGGGAGGGGAGGACAGATACGCAGTATTTT	CASSNQREGRTDTQYF
-	14	TRBJ2-1	TRBV6-5	TRBD2	TGTGCCAGCAGCGGGACTAGCGGGAGTAATGAGCAGTTCTTC	CASSGTSGSNEQFF
few	13	TRBJ1-6	TRBV4-1	-	TGCGCCAGCAGCCAAGTTAATAATTCACCCCTCCACTTT	CASSQVNNSPLHF
once	18	TRBJ2-3	TRBV19	TRBD1	TGTGCCAGTAGTATAGATCGGGTCAGGGGGACCCACACAGATACGCAGTATTTT	CASSIDRVRGTHTDTQYF
-	17	TRBJ1-1	TRBV4-3	TRBD1	TGCGCCAGCAGCCAAGATCTTAGCCAGGGGGCGTTAGCTGAAGCTTTCTTT	CASSQDLSQGALAEAFF
-	17	TRBJ2-7	TRBV5-1	TRBD1	TGCGCCAGCAGCTTGTACCTTTCCAGGGGGCTGTTGGACGAGCAGTACTTC	CASSLYLSRGLLDEQYF
-	16	TRBJ1-1	TRBV7-2	-	TGTGCCAGCAACAGGAACAGGGTAGTTTCATTGGCTGAAGCTTTCTTT	CASNRNRVVSLAEAFF
-	15	TRBJ2-2	TRBV5-8	-	TGTGCCAGCAGCTTCCCCGTCCGGGCATGGGGGGAGCTGTTTTTT	CASSFPVRAWGELFF
-	18	TRBJ2-7	TRBV19	-	TGTGCCAGTAGTACACAGCCAATCCAAAGAGGACAGCGCTACGAGCAGTACTTC	CASSTQPIQRGQRYEQYF
-	18	TRBJ2-1	TRBV7-3	-	TGTGCCAGCAGCTTAAGGGGGACCGGGACGGGGAGACTCAATGAGCAGTTCTTC	CASSLRGTGTGRLNEQFF
-	12	TRBJ2-7	TRBV5-5	-	TGTGCCAGCAGCTTGGGCTGGTTCGAGCAGTACTTC	CASSLGWFEQYF
-	14	TRBJ2-7	TRBV29-1	-	TGCAGCGTTGTGGTTCCCGGACCTACCTACGAGCAGTACTTC	CSVVVPGPTYEQYF
-	19	TRBJ2-7	TRBV4-3	-	TGCGCCAGCAGCCAAGTTCGTTCGTTAACGGGGCCCGACTCCTACGAGCAGTACTTC	CASSQVRSLTGPDSYEQYF
-	13	TRBJ1-2	TRBV28	-	TGTGCCAGCAGTCCGGGCTCTAACTATGGCTACACCTTC	CASSPGSNYGYTF
once	15	TRBJ2-7	TRBV7-2	-	TGTGCCAGCAGCACCTCCTGGTCTAAAACGGACGAGCAGTACTTC	CASSTSWSKTDEQYF
-	13	TRBJ2-7	TRBV11-2	-	TGTGCCAGCAGCTTAAAGAGCTCCTACGAGCAGTACTTC	CASSLKSSYEQYF
-	14	TRBJ2-2	TRBV5-1	TRBD1	TGCGCCAGCAGCTCAGGACAGGGGCCCGGGGAGCTGTTTTTT	CASSSGQGPGELFF
few	14	TRBJ1-6	TRBV25-1	-	TGTGCCAGCAGTGAAGTGGGCTATAATTCACCCCTCCACTTT	CASSEVGYNSPLHF
once	15	TRBJ2-1	TRBV23-1	-	TGCGCCAGCACCCGGGACGGAAGAATTTACAATGAGCAGTTCTTC	CASTRDGRIYNEQFF
-	16	TRBJ1-1	TRBV11-1	-	TGTGCCAGCAGCTTCCGCACGCGGATGGCGCTGACTGAAGCTTTCTTT	CASSFRTRMALTEAFF
-	15	TRBJ2-7	TRBV5-4	TRBD2	TGTGCCAGCAGCTTGGGGCGGGGGAACCTCTACGAGCAGTACTTC	CASSLGRGNLYEQYF
-	14	TRBJ2-1	TRBV6-1	-	TGTGCCAGCACCAAATCCCGGAGAATATATGAGCAGTTCTTC	CASTKSRRIYEQFF